These 28 T cell receptor beta chains originate from one sample sequenced in a study of shared clonotypes between healthy human individuals. Some clones are missing from TCRdb's copy, which holds only in-frame ones; the method was immunoSEQ multiplex PCR. The sample comprises millions of clones, over 90% of which are singletons, and 0.3% to 0.4% rests with the top ten. Source material: naive CD4+ T cells from PBMCs. Subset: CD45RA+ positively selected. The receptors were sampled from a young man in good health. Some clones in this sample may be carry-over from other donors' samples.

A word on this clone: Different DNA sequences within this sample yield the same CDR3. The chain uses TRBV9 and TRBJ1-1, with D unclear. V gave up 3 bases and J gave up 1 base, with 7 bases separating them. CDR1 is SGDLS, CDR2 YYNGEE, per germline. The CDR3 consists of 13 residues. The CDR3 reads CASSATTNTEAFF. DNA for the CDR3: TGTGCCAGCAGCGCAACAACGAACACTGAAGCTTTCTTT.

The chain links TRBV5-1 to TRBJ2-3, with D possibly called TRBD1 or TRBD2 (6 bases each). The V gene's germline CDR1 is SGHRS and CDR2 YFSETQ. The CDR3 covers 17 residues. Trimming left V 2 bases short and J 3 bases short, with 19 bases between. CDR3 protein: CASSFYRDTGGTDTQYF. The CDR3 DNA sequence: TGCGCCAGCAGCTTCTACCGGGACACTGGAGGGACAGATACGCAGTATTTT.

This chain links TRBV9 with TRBJ1-1, with a tentative D call TRBD1 (5 bases). Germline V gene sequence: CDR1 SGDLS, CDR2 YYNGEE. The CDR3 spans 16 residues. With 3 bases removed from V and 12 bases from J, the gap between germline ends came to 27 bases. The CDR3 DNA follows: TGTGCCAGCAGCGCTGGCCACCTGGGGCAGGGCGGAGGGACTTTCTTT. It encodes CASSAGHLGQGGGTFF. Filled out from reference TRBV9 and TRBJ1-1, the complete variable domain reads DSGVTQTPKHLITATGQRVTLRCSPRSGDLSVYWYQQSLDQGLQFLIQYYNGEERAKGNILERFSAQQFPDLHSELNLSSLELGDSALYFCASSAGHLGQGGGTFFGQGTRLTVV.

The chain couples TRBV7-6 to TRBJ2-1; D perhaps matches TRBD2 (6 bases). CDR1 and CDR2 from the germline V gene are SGHVS and FNYEAQ. The V end was cut by 5 bases, the J end by 2 bases, with 25 bases between. This CDR3 region has 19 residues. CDR3 DNA: TGTGCCAGCAGCCTTATGTCCCCAATCGGCGGGGCTGCCTACAATGAGCAGTTCTTC. Translating gives CASSLMSPIGGAAYNEQFF.

This sequence joins TRBV7-2 and TRBJ2-7; possibly TRBD1 for D (6 bases). The germline gives CDR1 SGHTA, CDR2 FQGNSA. The CDR3 consists of 14 residues. V was shortened by 4 bases and J by 3 bases, with 13 bases between the two germline ends. CDR3 loop: CASSSSRDNYEQYF. The CDR3 DNA reads as TGTGCCAGCAGCTCCTCCCGGGACAACTACGAGCAGTACTTC.

This chain links TRBV6-4 with TRBJ2-2, with 7 bases aligning to TRBD2. The V segment lost 5 bases and the J segment 3 bases; nucleotides outside the gene matches: 12. This CDR3 region has 17 residues. Germline CDR1 and CDR2: MRHNA and SNTAGT. DNA for the CDR3: TGTGCCAGCAGTCCCCGTGGCGGGGGTTCGGACACCGGGGAGCTGTTTTTT. Its translation is CASSPRGGGSDTGELFF.

The chain uses TRBV2 and TRBJ2-3; tentatively, D is TRBD1 (6 bases). Trimming cost V 7 bases and J 4 bases, with 12 bases left between them. Germline V CDR1 and CDR2: SNHLY, FYNNEI. This CDR3 has 13 residues. CDR3 protein: CASTGTSPDTQYF. The CDR3 coding sequence is TGTGCCAGCACGGGGACATCGCCAGATACGCAGTATTTT.

The J gene is TRBJ2-7, the V gene TRBV29-1, with 7 bases lining up with TRBD1. Germline-derived CDR1 and CDR2 are SQVTM and ANQGSEA. Losses at the gene ends were 7 bases for V and 0 bases for J; bases not matched to a gene: 6. The CDR3 runs to 13 residues. CDR3 in amino acids: CSAIGGSSYEQYF. CDR3 nucleotide sequence: TGCAGCGCTATAGGGGGCAGCTCCTACGAGCAGTACTTC.

Turning to this clone: Different DNA sequences within this sample yield the same CDR3. The chain combines TRBV5-1 with TRBJ2-2, with D possibly being TRBD1 (5 bases). The CDR3 is made up of 14 amino acids. Germline CDR1 and CDR2: SGHRS and YFSETQ. Trimming removed 0 bases from V and 6 bases from J, with 9 bases in between. This CDR3 is CASSLVQGPGELFF. DNA for the CDR3: TGCGCCAGCAGCTTGGTTCAGGGTCCCGGGGAGCTGTTTTTT. The whole variable domain, filled in from reference TRBV5-1 and TRBJ2-2, reads KAGVTQTPRYLIKTRGQQVTLSCSPISGHRSVSWYQQTPGQGLQFLFEYFSETQRNKGNFPGRFSGRQFSNSRSEMNVSTLELGDSALYLCASSLVQGPGELFFGEGSRLTVL.

This rearrangement joins TRBV28 to TRBJ2-2; 9 bases map to TRBD2. CDR3 size: 15 residues. V was pared by 5 bases and J by 6 bases, with 7 bases of the junction left unmatched. CDR1 MDHEN and CDR2 SYDVKM come from the germline V gene. CDR3 bases: TGTGCCAGCAGTCTCTTTACTAGCGGGCCCGGGGAGCTGTTTTTT. It is translated as CASSLFTSGPGELFF.

This clone was recorded once. This sequence joins TRBV7-9 and TRBJ2-7; 12 bases map to TRBD2. Unmatched junction bases numbered 5, after V lost 3 bases and J lost 2 bases. The V gene's germline CDR1 is SEHNR and CDR2 FQNEAQ (reference sequence). This CDR3 has 16 amino acids. The CDR3 is CASSLRTSGIAYEQYF. For the CDR3, the DNA is TGTGCCAGCAGCTTGCGGACTAGCGGGATAGCCTACGAGCAGTACTTC.

The rearrangement links TRBV4-2 to TRBJ1-1; D gene ambiguous. Trimming cost V 0 bases and J 3 bases, with 11 bases left between them. The V gene's germline CDR1 is LGHNA and CDR2 YNFKEQ. The CDR3 has 15 residues. CDR3 protein: CASSQEGWGDTEAFF. CDR3 sequence (DNA): TGTGCCAGCAGCCAAGAAGGATGGGGAGACACTGAAGCTTTCTTT.

The rearrangement links TRBV19 to TRBJ2-7; no reliable D call. CDR3 size: 15 residues. The germline gives CDR1 LNHDA, CDR2 SQIVND (reference sequence). Trimming left V 3 bases short and J 2 bases short, with 14 bases between. CDR3 region: CASSMVLRGPYEQYF. The CDR3 DNA sequence: TGTGCCAGTAGTATGGTCTTGCGAGGCCCCTACGAGCAGTACTTC.

Here the CDR3 reads CASREVDTSTDTQYF. The DNA of the CDR3 is TGCGCCAGCAGGGAAGTGGATACCTCTACAGATACGCAGTATTTT. The chain uses TRBV5-1 and TRBJ2-3; D is unresolved. This CDR3 is 15 amino acids long. With 5 bases removed from V and 3 bases from J, the gap between germline ends came to 16 bases. Germline V gene sequence: CDR1 SGHRS, CDR2 YFSETQ.

This chain uses TRBV30 with TRBJ1-1; D not certain. Germline V gene data show CDR1 as GTSNPN and CDR2 as SVGIG (reference sequence). This CDR3 region has 13 residues. The V end lost 0 bases, the J end lost 9 bases, and 14 bases lay between the germline ends. CDR3 DNA: TGTGCCTGGAGTGTAGGTTTAGGGCAGAAAGCTTTCTTT. Encoded protein: CAWSVGLGQKAFF.

Concerning this clone: Other DNA sequences in the sample encode the same CDR3. The chain links TRBV7-3 to TRBJ2-1, with D perhaps being TRBD1 or TRBD2 (5 bases each). V was pared by 1 base and J by 3 bases, with 7 bases between. The germline gives CDR1 SGHTA, CDR2 FQGTGA. The CDR3 contains 14 residues. CDR3 loop: CASSLRGSYNEQFF. DNA of the CDR3: TGTGCCAGCAGCTTAAGGGGGAGCTACAATGAGCAGTTCTTC.

This clone has a single count. CDR3 loop: CAWSLQGAYEQYF. CDR3 nucleotide sequence: TGTGCCTGGAGTCTACAGGGGGCCTACGAGCAGTACTTC. V and J are TRBV30 and TRBJ2-7, with TRBD1 identical over 8 bases. Trimming removed 2 bases from V and 2 bases from J; junction bases left unmatched: 2. In germline, CDR1 is GTSNPN, CDR2 SVGIG (reference sequence). There are 13 residues in the CDR3.

V and J are TRBV5-4 and TRBJ2-7, with D maybe TRBD1 (6 bases). CDR1 and CDR2 from the germline V gene are SGHNT and YYREEE (reference sequence). Deletions cut 4 bases from V and 3 bases from J, with 11 bases between. CDR3 length: 13 residues. Here the CDR3 reads CASSATGGYEQYF. The CDR3 DNA reads as TGTGCCAGCAGCGCGACAGGAGGCTACGAGCAGTACTTC.

The chain recombines TRBV5-1 with TRBJ1-4; D possibly corresponds to TRBD1 (5 bases). V was shortened by 4 bases and J by 0 bases, with 16 bases between the two germline ends. Germline-derived CDR1 and CDR2 are SGHRS and YFSETQ. The CDR3 length is 17 residues. The CDR3 region is CASSPEPVGATNEKLFF. The CDR3 DNA is TGCGCCAGCAGCCCAGAGCCGGTAGGGGCAACTAATGAAAAACTGTTTTTT.

The CDR3 sequence: CAISPDTGLGYTF. CDR3 nucleotide sequence: TGTGCCATCAGCCCGGACACGGGATTGGGCTACACCTTC. The chain recombines TRBV10-3 with TRBJ1-2, with a possible D match to TRBD1 (5 bases). The germline V and J ends were trimmed by 6 bases and 8 bases, with 16 bases remaining between them. Per germline, CDR1 ENHRY and CDR2 SYGVKD. The CDR3 has 13 residues.

The CDR3: CASTKALDGELFF. CDR3 nucleotide sequence: TGTGCCAGCACTAAAGCCCTTGACGGGGAGCTGTTTTTT. V gene TRBV11-3 combines with J gene TRBJ2-2; D is unresolved. Germline V CDR1 and CDR2: SGHNT, YENEEA. The CDR3 contains 13 residues. V dropped 7 bases and J dropped 7 bases, with 13 bases sitting between them.

The chain has TRBV30 and TRBJ1-5, with D maybe TRBD1 (5 bases). The V end was cut by 1 base, the J end by 3 bases, with 16 bases between. The CDR3 totals 16 residues. Germline CDR1 is GTSNPN and CDR2 is SVGIG (reference sequence). The CDR3 nucleotides read TGTGCCTGGAGTGGACCCTCGGGGACCGACAATCAGCCCCAGCATTTT. Its protein product is CAWSGPSGTDNQPQHF.

The chain uses TRBV7-2 and TRBJ1-3; D not resolved. Trimming took off 5 bases at V and 10 bases at J, with 15 bases between the two ends. Germline V gives CDR1 SGHTA, CDR2 FQGNSA. This CDR3 comprises 13 residues. CDR3 residues: CASSRPGSRTIYF. CDR3 DNA sequence: TGTGCCAGCAGCCGACCGGGCAGTCGAACCATATATTTT. Supplemented by reference TRBV7-2 and TRBJ1-3, the full variable domain reads GAGVSQSPSNKVTEKGKDVELRCDPISGHTALYWYRQSLGQGLEFLIYFQGNSAPDKSGLPSDRFSAERTGGSVSTLTIQRTQQEDSAVYLCASSRPGSRTIYFGEGSWLTVV.

The chain links TRBV6-6 to TRBJ2-7; a weak D match, TRBD2 (6 bases). The CDR3 is 14 residues long. Germline V gives CDR1 MNHNY, CDR2 SVGAGI (reference sequence). V was cut by 6 bases and J by 2 bases, with 14 bases left in between. CDR3 region: CASRTLAFTYEQYF. DNA for the CDR3: TGTGCCAGCAGAACGCTAGCGTTCACCTACGAGCAGTACTTC.

The V gene is TRBV5-3, the J gene TRBJ2-3; perhaps TRBD1 as D (6 bases). TRBV5-3 is an ORF, with its function uncertain. The CDR3 spans 20 residues. Between the trimmed V and J ends, which lost 0 bases and 0 bases, there was a span of 23 bases. Here the CDR3 reads CARSLGGTPGDPASTDTQYF. In DNA, the CDR3 is TGTGCCAGAAGCTTGGGGGGGACCCCAGGGGACCCTGCTAGCACAGATACGCAGTATTTT.

The CDR3 protein is CASSLGGTDEKLFF. In nucleotides, the CDR3 is TGCGCCAGCAGCTTGGGGGGCACGGATGAAAAACTGTTTTTT. The chain is built from TRBV5-1 and TRBJ1-4, with D perhaps TRBD1 (5 bases). The CDR3 is 14 residues long. Trimming removed 0 bases from V and 6 bases from J, with 9 bases in between. Germline V lookup: CDR1 SGHRS, CDR2 YFSETQ.

The chain uses TRBV4-2 and TRBJ1-4; possibly TRBD1 for D (5 bases). Germline V gene sequence: CDR1 LGHNA, CDR2 YNFKEQ. Trimming left V 3 bases short and J 4 bases short, with 9 bases between. There are 14 residues in the CDR3. The CDR3 spells CASSHRAYNEKLFF. The DNA for the CDR3 is TGTGCCAGCAGCCACAGGGCCTATAATGAAAAACTGTTTTTT.

The chain links TRBV5-6 to TRBJ2-1, with unresolved D. V lost 1 base and J lost 9, with 17 bases in between. Germline V gives CDR1 SGHDT, CDR2 YYEEEE. The CDR3 spans 15 residues. CDR3 in amino acids: CASSLLGRLNGEQFF. Written as DNA, the CDR3 is TGTGCCAGCAGCTTGCTAGGGCGCCTAAATGGTGAGCAGTTCTTC.